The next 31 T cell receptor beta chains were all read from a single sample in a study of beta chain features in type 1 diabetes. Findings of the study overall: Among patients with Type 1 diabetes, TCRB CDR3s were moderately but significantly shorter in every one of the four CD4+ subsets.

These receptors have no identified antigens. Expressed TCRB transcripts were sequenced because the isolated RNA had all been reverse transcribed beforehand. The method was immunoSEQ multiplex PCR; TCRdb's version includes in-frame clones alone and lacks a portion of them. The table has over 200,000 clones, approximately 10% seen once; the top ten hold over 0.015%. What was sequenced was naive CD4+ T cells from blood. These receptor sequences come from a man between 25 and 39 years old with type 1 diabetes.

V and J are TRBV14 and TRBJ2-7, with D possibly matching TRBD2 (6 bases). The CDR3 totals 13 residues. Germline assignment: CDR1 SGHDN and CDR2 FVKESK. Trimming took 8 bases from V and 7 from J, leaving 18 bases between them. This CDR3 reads CASGGTSGGEQYF. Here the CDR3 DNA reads TGTGCCAGCGGGGGGACGTCTGGTGGGGAGCAGTACTTC.

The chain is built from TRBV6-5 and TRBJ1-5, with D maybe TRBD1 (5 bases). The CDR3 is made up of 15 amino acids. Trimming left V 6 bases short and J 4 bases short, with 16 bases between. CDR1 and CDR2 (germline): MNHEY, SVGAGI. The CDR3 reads CASSYTGGNNQPQHF. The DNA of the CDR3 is TGTGCCAGCAGCTATACGGGGGGGAATAATCAGCCCCAGCATTTT.

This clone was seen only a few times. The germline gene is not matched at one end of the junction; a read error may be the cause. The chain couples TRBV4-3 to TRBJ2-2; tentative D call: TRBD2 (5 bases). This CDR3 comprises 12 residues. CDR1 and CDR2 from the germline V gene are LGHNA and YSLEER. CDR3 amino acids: CASSLNHGKLFF. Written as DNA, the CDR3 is TGCGCCAGCAGCCTGAACCACGGGAAGCTGTTTTTT.

CDR3 coding DNA: TGTGCCAGCATAGGACAGCCTGGTGGTCAGCCCCAGCATTTT. Its translation is CASIGQPGGQPQHF. The chain links TRBV2 to TRBJ1-5; D might be TRBD1 (6 bases). Trimming took off 7 bases at V and 6 bases at J, with 16 bases between the two ends. Germline V gene sequence: CDR1 SNHLY, CDR2 FYNNEI. This CDR3 has 14 residues.

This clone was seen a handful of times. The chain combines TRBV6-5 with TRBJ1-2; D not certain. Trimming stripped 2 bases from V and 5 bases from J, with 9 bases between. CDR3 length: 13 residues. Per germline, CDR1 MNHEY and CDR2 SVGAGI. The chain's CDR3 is CASSYTVGYGYTF. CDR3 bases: TGTGCCAGCAGTTACACCGTCGGTTATGGCTACACCTTC.

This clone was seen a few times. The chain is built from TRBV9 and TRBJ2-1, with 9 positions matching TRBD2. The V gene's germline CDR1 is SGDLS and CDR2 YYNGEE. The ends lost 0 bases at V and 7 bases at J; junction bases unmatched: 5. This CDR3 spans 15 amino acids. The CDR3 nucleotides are TGTGCCAGCAGCGTAGTCAGCGGGGGGTGGAATGAGCAGTTCTTC. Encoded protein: CASSVVSGGWNEQFF.

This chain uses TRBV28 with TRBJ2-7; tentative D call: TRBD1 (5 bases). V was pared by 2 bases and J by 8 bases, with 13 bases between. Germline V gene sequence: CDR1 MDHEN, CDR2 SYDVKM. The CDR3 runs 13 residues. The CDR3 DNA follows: TGTGCCAGCAGTTTAGGGCAGGGCCTCAAGCAGTACTTC. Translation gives CASSLGQGLKQYF.

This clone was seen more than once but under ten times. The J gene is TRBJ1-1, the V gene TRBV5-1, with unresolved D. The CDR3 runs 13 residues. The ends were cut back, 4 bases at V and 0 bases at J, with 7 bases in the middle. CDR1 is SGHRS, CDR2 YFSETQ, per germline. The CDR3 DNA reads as TGCGCCAGCAGCCTGAGCATGAACACTGAAGCTTTCTTT. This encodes CASSLSMNTEAFF.

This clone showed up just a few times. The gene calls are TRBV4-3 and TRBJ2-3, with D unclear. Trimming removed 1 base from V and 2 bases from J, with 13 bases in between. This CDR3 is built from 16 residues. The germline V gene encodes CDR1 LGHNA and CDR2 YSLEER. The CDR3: CASSQAYGEFTDTQYF. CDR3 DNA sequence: TGCGCCAGCAGCCAAGCGTATGGAGAATTCACAGATACGCAGTATTTT.

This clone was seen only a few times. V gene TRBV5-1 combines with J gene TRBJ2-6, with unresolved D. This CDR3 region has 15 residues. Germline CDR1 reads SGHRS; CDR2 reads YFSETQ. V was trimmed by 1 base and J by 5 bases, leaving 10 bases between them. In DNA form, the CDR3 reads TGCGCCAGCAGCTTGCCCGGTTCTCGGGCCAACGTCCTGACTTTC. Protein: CASSLPGSRANVLTF.

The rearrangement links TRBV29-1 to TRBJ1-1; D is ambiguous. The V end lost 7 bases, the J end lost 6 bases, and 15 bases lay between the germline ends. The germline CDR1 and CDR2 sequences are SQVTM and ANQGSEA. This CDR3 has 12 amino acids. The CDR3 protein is CSALVGRSEAFF. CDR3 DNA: TGCAGCGCCCTGGTGGGGAGGTCTGAAGCTTTCTTT.

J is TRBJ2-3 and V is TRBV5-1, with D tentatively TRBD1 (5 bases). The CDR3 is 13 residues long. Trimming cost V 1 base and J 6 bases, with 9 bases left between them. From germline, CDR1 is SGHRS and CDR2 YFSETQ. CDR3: CASSLTGGDTQYF. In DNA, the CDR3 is TGCGCCAGCAGCTTGACAGGTGGGGATACGCAGTATTTT.

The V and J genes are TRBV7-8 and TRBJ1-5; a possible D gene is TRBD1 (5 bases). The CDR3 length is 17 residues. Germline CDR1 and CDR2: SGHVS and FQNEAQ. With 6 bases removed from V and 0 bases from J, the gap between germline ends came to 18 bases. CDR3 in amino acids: CASSTSQDTYSNQPQHF. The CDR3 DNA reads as TGTGCCAGCAGTACGAGCCAGGACACGTATAGCAATCAGCCCCAGCATTTT.

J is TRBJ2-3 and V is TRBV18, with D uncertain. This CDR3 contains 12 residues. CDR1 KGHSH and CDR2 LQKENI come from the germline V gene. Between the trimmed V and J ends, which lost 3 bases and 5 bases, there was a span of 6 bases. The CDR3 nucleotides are TGTGCCAGCTCACCTGCAGGAGATACGCAGTATTTT. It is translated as CASSPAGDTQYF. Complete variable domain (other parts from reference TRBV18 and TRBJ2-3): NAGVMQNPRHLVRRRGQEARLRCSPMKGHSHVYWYRQLPEEGLKFMVYLQKENIIDESGMPKERFSAEFPKEGPSILRIQQVVRGDSAAYFCASSPAGDTQYFGPGTRLTVL.

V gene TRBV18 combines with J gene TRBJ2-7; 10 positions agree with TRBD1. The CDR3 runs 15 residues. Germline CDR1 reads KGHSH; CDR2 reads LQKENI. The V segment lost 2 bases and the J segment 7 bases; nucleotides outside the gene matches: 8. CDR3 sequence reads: CASSPMGTGDREQYF. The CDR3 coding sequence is TGTGCCAGCTCACCAATGGGGACAGGGGATCGGGAGCAGTACTTC.

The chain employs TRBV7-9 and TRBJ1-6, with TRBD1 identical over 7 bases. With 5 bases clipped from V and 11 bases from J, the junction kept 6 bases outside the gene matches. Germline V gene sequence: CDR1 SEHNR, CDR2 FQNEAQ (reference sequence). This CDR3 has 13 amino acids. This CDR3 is CASSTTGDAPLHF. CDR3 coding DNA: TGTGCCAGCAGCACCACAGGGGACGCACCCCTCCACTTT.

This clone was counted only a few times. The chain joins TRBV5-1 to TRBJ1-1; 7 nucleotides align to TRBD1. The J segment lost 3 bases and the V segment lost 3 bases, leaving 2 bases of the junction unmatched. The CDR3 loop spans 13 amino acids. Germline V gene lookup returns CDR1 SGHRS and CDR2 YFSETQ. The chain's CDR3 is CASSWDRDTEAFF. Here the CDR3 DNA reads TGCGCCAGCAGCTGGGACAGAGACACTGAAGCTTTCTTT.

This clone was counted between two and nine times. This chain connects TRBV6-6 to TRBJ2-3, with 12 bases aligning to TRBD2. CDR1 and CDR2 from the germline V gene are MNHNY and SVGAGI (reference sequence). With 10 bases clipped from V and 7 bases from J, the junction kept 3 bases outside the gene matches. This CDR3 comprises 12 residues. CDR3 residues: CATTSGGYTQYF. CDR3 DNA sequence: TGTGCCACGACTAGCGGGGGATATACGCAGTATTTT.

The CDR3 loop is CSVVPFSSGPKGYNEQFF. The CDR3 coding sequence is TGCAGCGTTGTCCCCTTCTCATCCGGGCCAAAGGGGTACAATGAGCAGTTCTTC. The gene calls are TRBV29-1 and TRBJ2-1; a possible D gene is TRBD1 (5 bases). CDR1 and CDR2 (germline): SQVTM, ANQGSEA. The V gene lost 4 bases and the J gene lost 4 bases, with 26 bases spanning the gap. The CDR3 consists of 18 residues.

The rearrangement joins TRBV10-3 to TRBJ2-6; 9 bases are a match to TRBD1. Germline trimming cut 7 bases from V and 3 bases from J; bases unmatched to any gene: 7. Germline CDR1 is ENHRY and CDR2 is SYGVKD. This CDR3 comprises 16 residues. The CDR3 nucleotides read TGTGCCATCACCAACACAGGGGGCGGTGGGGCCAACGTCCTGACTTTC. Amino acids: CAITNTGGGGANVLTF.

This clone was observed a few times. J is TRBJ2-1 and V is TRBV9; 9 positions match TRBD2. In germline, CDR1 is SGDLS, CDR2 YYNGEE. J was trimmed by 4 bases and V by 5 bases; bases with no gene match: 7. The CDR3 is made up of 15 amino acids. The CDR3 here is CASSTSGGQYNEQFF. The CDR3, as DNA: TGTGCCAGCAGTACAAGCGGGGGGCAATACAATGAGCAGTTCTTC.

CDR3 amino acids: CASSVEGDRDYTEAFF. The DNA of the CDR3 is TGTGCCAGCAGCGTAGAGGGGGACAGGGACTACACTGAAGCTTTCTTT. V is TRBV14 and J is TRBJ1-1; the match to TRBD1 covers 9 bases. Per germline, CDR1 SGHDN and CDR2 FVKESK. CDR3 length: 16 amino acids. V shed 5 bases and J 3 bases; nucleotides not matched to a gene: 10. Full variable domain (remainder filled in from reference TRBV14 and TRBJ1-1): EAGVTQFPSHSVIEKGQTVTLRCDPISGHDNLYWYRRVMGKEIKFLLHFVKESKQDESGMPNNRFLAERTGGTYSTLKVQPAELEDSGVYFCASSVEGDRDYTEAFFGQGTRLTVV.

The CDR3 nucleotides are TGTGCCAGCAGCAGACACGAAGCGGAAGGCTACACCTTC. This encodes CASSRHEAEGYTF. The rearrangement links TRBV7-9 to TRBJ1-2; D not certain. V lost 5 bases, J lost 8 bases, and 15 bases lay in between. This CDR3 contains 13 residues. Germline V gene lookup returns CDR1 SEHNR and CDR2 FQNEAQ (reference sequence).

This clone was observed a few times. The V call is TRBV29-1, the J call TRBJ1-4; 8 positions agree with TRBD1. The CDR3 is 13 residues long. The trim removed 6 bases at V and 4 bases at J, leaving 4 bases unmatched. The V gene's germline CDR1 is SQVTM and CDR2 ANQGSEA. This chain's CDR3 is CSVADRGNEKLFF. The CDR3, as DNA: TGCAGCGTCGCCGACAGGGGTAATGAAAAACTGTTTTTT.

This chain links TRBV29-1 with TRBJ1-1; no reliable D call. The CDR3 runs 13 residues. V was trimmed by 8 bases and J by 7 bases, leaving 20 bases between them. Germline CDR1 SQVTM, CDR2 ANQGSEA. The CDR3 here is CSHLRVLEVEAFF. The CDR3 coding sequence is TGCAGCCACCTCCGGGTCCTAGAGGTTGAAGCTTTCTTT.

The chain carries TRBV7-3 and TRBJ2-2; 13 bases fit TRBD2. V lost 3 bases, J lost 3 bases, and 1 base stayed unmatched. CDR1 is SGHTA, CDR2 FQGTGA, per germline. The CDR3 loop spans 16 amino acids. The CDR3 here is CASSFTSGGDTGELFF. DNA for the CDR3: TGTGCCAGCAGCTTTACTAGCGGGGGGGACACCGGGGAGCTGTTTTTT.

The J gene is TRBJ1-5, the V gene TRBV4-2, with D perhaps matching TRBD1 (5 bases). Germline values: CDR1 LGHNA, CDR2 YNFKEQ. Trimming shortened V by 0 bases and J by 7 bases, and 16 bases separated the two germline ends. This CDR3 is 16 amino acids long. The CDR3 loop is CASSQDPGRVDQPQHF. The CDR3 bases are TGTGCCAGCAGCCAAGATCCGGGCAGGGTTGACCAGCCCCAGCATTTT.

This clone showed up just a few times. The chain's CDR3 is CASSSPGQGLADTQYF. The CDR3 DNA sequence: TGTGCCAGCAGTTCACCGGGACAGGGGCTCGCAGATACGCAGTATTTT. V gene TRBV28 combines with J gene TRBJ2-3, with 10 nucleotides matching TRBD1. The germline V gene has CDR1 MDHEN and CDR2 SYDVKM. V lost 4 bases, J lost 4 bases, and 8 bases stayed unmatched. CDR3 length: 16 amino acids.

The CDR3 DNA sequence: TGCGCCAGCAGCTTTTTTTTCGATGAGCAGTTCTTC. Amino acid sequence: CASSFFFDEQFF. V and J are TRBV5-1 and TRBJ2-1; no definite D call. CDR3 size: 12 residues. Germline V gives CDR1 SGHRS, CDR2 YFSETQ. V was shortened by 2 bases and J by 8 bases, with 8 bases between the two germline ends.

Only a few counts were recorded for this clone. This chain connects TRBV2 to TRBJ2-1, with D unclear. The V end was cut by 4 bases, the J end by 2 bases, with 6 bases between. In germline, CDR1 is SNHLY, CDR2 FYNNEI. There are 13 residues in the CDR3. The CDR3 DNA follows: TGTGCCAGCAGTGGGAGCCCCTACAATGAGCAGTTCTTC. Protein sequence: CASSGSPYNEQFF.

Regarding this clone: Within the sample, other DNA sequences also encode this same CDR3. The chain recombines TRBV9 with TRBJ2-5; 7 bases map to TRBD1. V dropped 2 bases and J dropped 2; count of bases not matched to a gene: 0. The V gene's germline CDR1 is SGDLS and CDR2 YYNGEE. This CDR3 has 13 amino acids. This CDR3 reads CASSVGQQETQYF. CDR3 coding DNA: TGTGCCAGCAGCGTGGGACAGCAAGAGACCCAGTACTTC.